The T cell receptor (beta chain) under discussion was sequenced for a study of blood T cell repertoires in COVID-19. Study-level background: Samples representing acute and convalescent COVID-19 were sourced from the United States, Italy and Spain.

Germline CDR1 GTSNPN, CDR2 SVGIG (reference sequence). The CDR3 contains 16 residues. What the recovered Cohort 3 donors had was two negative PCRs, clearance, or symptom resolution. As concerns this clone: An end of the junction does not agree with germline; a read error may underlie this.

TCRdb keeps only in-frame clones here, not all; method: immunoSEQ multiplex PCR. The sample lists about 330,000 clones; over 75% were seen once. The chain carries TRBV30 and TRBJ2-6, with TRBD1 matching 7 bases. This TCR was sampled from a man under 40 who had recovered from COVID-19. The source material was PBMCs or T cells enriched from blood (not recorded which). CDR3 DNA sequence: TGCGCCCGCTTTGGGACAGCACGCTCTGGGGCCAACGTCCTGACTTTC. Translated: CARFGTARSGANVLTF.